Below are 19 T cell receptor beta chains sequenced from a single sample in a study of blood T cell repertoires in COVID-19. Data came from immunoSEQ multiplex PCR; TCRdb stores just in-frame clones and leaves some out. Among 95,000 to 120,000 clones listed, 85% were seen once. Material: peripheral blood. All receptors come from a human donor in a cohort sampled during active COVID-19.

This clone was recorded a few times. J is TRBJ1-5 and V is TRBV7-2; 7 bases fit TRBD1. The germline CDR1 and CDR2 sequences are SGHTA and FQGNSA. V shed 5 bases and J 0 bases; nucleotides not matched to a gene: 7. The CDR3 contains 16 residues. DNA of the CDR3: TGTGCCAGCAGCGGCCGAACAGGGGATAGCAATCAGCCCCAGCATTTT. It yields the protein CASSGRTGDSNQPQHF.

The CDR3 DNA reads TGTGCCAGCAGCCATTACAGGGAAAACACCACTGAAGCTTTCTTT. As protein: CASSHYRENTTEAFF. This rearrangement joins TRBV7-9 to TRBJ1-1; maybe TRBD1 (6 bases). V lost 5 bases to trimming and J lost 4 bases, with 17 bases between them. CDR1 and CDR2 (germline): SEHNR, FQNEAQ (reference sequence). The CDR3 is 15 residues long. The whole variable domain, filled in from reference TRBV7-9 and TRBJ1-1, reads DTGVSQNPRHKITKRGQNVTFRCDPISEHNRLYWYRQTLGQGPEFLTYFQNEAQLEKSRLLSDRFSAERPKGSFSTLEIQRTEQGDSAMYLCASSHYRENTTEAFFGQGTRLTVV.

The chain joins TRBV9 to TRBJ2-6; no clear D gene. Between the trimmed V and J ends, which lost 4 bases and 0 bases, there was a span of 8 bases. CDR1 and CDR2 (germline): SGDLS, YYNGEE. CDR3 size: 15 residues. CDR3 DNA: TGTGCCAGCAGCACCCTTAGCTCTGGGGCCAACGTCCTGACTTTC. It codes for CASSTLSSGANVLTF.

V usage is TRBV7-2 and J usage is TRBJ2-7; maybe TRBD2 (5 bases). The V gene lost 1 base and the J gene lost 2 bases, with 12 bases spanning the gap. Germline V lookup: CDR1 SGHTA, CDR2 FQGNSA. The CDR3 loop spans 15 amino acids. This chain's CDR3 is CASSLVPGNPYEQYF. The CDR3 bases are TGTGCCAGCAGCTTAGTACCGGGGAATCCCTACGAGCAGTACTTC.

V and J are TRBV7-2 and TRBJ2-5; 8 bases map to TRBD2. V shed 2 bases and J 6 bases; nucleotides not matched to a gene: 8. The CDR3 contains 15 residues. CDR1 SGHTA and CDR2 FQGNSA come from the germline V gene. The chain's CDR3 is CASSLRRGGSKTQYF. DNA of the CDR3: TGTGCCAGCAGCTTACGGCGCGGGGGGTCGAAGACCCAGTACTTC.

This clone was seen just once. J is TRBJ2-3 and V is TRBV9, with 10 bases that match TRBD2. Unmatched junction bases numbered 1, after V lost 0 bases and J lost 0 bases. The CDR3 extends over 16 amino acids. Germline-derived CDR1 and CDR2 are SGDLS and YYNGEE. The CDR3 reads CASSVGTSGSTDTQYF. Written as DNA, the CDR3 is TGTGCCAGCAGCGTAGGGACTAGCGGTAGCACAGATACGCAGTATTTT.

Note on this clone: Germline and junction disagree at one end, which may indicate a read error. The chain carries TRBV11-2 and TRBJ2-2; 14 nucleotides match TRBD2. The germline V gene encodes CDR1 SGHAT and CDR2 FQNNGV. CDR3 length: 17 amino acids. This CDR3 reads CASSLWTSGGPRGELFF. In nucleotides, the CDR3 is TGCGCCAGCAGCCTTTGGACTAGCGGGGGGCCAAGGGGGGAGCTGTTTTTT.

Here the CDR3 reads CASSERGQYTYEQYF. The CDR3 DNA reads as TGCGCCAGCAGTGAGCGAGGACAGTATACCTACGAGCAGTACTTC. V and J are TRBV10-1 and TRBJ2-7; TRBD1 is a possible D gene (6 bases). The CDR3 is made up of 15 amino acids. Deletions cut 2 bases from V and 2 bases from J, with 13 bases between. Germline CDR1 and CDR2: WNHNN and SYGVQD (reference sequence).

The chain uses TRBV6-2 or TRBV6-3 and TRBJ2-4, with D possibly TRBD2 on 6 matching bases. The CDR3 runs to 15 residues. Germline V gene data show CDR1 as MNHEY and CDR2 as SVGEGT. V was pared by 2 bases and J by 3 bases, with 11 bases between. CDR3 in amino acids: CASSYGGMGKNIQYF. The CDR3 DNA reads TGTGCCAGCAGTTACGGCGGGATGGGCAAAAACATTCAGTACTTC.

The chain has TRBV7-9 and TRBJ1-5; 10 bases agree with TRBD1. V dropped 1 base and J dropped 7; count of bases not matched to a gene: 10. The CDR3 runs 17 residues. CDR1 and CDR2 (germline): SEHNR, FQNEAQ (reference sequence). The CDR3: CASSLGTGGTDGQPQHF. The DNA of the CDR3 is TGTGCCAGCAGCTTAGGGACAGGGGGGACCGACGGCCAGCCCCAGCATTTT.

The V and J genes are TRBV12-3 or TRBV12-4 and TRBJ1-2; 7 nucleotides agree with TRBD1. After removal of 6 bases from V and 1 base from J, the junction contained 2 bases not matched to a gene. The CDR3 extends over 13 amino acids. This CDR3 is CASRGGGNYGYTF. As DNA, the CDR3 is TGTGCCAGCAGAGGGGGCGGTAACTATGGCTACACCTTC.

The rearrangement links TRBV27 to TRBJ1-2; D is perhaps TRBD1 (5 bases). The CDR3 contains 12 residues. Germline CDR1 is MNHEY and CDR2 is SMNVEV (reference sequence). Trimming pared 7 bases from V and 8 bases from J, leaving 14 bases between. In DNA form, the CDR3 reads TGTGCCAGCATCGGGGGTTCGGGCGGCTACACCTTC. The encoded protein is CASIGGSGGYTF.

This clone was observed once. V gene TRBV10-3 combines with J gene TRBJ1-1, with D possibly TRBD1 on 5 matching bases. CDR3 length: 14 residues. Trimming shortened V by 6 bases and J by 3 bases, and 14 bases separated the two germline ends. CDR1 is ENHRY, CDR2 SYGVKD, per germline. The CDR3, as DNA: TGTGCCATCAGGGGCGGGGGAGTCGACACTGAAGCTTTCTTT. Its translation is CAIRGGGVDTEAFF.

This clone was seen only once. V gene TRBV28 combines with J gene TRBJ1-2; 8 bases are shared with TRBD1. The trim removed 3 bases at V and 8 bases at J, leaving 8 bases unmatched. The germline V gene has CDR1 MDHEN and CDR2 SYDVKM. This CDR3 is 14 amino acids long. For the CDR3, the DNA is TGTGCCAGCAGTTTGACAACAGGGGGATGGGGCTACACCTTC. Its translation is CASSLTTGGWGYTF.

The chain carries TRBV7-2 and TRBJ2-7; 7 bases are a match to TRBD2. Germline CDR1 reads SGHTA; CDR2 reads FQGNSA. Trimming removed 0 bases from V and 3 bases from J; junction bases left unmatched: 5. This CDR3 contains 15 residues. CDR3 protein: CASSLARDYLYEQYF. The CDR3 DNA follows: TGTGCCAGCAGCTTAGCCCGGGACTACCTCTACGAGCAGTACTTC.

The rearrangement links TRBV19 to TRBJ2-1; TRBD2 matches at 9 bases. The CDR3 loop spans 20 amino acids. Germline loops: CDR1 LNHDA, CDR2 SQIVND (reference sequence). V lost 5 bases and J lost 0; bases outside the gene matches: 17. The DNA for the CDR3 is TGTGCCAGTAGTTCTTTTTCCAGCGGGGGGCCTAAGAGCTCCTACAATGAGCAGTTCTTC. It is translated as CASSSFSSGGPKSSYNEQFF.

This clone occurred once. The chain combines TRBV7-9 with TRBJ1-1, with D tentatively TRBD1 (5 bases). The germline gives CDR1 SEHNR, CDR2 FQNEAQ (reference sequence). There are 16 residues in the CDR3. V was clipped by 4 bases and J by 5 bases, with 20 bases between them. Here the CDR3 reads CASSSPPGGRGTEAFF. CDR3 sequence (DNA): TGTGCCAGCAGCTCCCCCCCGGGCGGCCGGGGGACTGAAGCTTTCTTT.

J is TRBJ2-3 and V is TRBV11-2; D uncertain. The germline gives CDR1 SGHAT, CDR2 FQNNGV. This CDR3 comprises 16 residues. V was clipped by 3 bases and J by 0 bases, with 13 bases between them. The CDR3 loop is CASSFLQTRSTDTQYF. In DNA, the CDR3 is TGTGCCAGCAGCTTTCTACAGACAAGAAGCACAGATACGCAGTATTTT.

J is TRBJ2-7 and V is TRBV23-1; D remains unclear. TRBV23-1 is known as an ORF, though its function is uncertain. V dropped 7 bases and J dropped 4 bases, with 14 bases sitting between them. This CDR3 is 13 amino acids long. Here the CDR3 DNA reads TGCGCCAGCAACCTTTCGGCGGAGTACGAGCAGTACTTC. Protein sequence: CASNLSAEYEQYF.